Detailed here is one T cell receptor beta chain. The antigen is not known. The sample is drawn from a study of OX40 agonist ivuxolimab in advanced cancers. Broader study findings: Expanded peripheral T-cell antigen specificity went undetermined. CD4+ and CD8+ T cells in blood underwent clonal expansion by week 6 at 0.1 to 3.0 mg/kg.

Germline V CDR1 and CDR2: LGHNA, YSLEER. The CDR3 has 16 amino acids. V was trimmed by 0 bases and J by 5 bases, leaving 17 bases between them. Data came from immunoSEQ multiplex PCR; TCRdb stores just in-frame clones and leaves some out. The sample has about 99,000 clones, 90% to 95% seen once. The chain links TRBV4-3 to TRBJ2-7; D perhaps matches TRBD1 (6 bases). The source of this sequence is an adult with an advanced solid tumor such as melanoma, head and neck, liver or kidney cancer. The sample consisted of CD4+ or CD8+ T cells sorted from blood, taken in a trial of the OX40 agonist ivuxolimab. CDR3 protein: CASSQDFLAPGDEQYF. The CDR3 DNA is TGCGCCAGCAGCCAAGATTTCCTAGCCCCAGGGGACGAGCAGTACTTC.